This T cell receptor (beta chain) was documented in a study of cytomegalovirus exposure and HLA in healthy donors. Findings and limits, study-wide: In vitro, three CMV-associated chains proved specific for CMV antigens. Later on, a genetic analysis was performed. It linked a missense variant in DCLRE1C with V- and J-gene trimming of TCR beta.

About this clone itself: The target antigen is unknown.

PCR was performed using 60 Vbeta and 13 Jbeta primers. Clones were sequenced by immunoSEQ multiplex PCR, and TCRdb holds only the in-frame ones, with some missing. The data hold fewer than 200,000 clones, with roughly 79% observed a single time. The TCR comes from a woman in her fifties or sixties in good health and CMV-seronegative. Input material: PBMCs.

CDR3 sequence reads: CASSLGSSGPYEQYF. For the CDR3, the DNA is TGTGCCAGCAGCTTAGGCTCTAGCGGCCCATACGAGCAGTACTTC. The V and J genes are TRBV7-9 and TRBJ2-7, with 7 bases identical to TRBD2. Germline V gene data show CDR1 as SEHNR and CDR2 as FQNEAQ (reference sequence). The CDR3 is made up of 15 amino acids. With 1 base clipped from V and 4 bases from J, the junction kept 7 bases outside the gene matches.